These 22 T cell receptor beta chains were all obtained from the same sample, sequenced in a study of shared clonotypes between healthy human individuals. Sequencing used immunoSEQ multiplex PCR; TCRdb keeps in-frame clones, though not all of them. The table includes about 820,000 clones, nearly 95% detected once. Naive CD8 cells, CD45RO-negative and positively selected for CCR7, excluded terminally differentiated effector memory CD45RA+ cells. Specimen: naive CD8+ T cells sorted from blood. These receptors came from a man aged 30 to 45 in good health.

The rearrangement uses TRBV4-1 and TRBJ2-7; TRBD2 aligns across 7 bases. The V gene end was trimmed by 0 bases and the J gene end by 6 bases; junction bases not matched to a gene: 17. The CDR3 sequence is 18 residues long. Germline CDR1 and CDR2: MGHRA and YSYEKL. CDR3: CASSQEDSGLAVISEQYF. Here the CDR3 DNA reads TGCGCCAGCAGCCAAGAAGATTCGGGGCTAGCGGTAATCTCCGAGCAGTACTTC.

The chain recombines TRBV29-1 with TRBJ2-1, with TRBD2 matching over 10 bases. The CDR3 contains 14 residues. V gave up 6 bases and J gave up 3 bases; unmatched junction bases: 5. The germline gives CDR1 SQVTM, CDR2 ANQGSEA. CDR3 in DNA: TGCAGCGTCCCGGGACTAGCGAGCTACAATGAGCAGTTCTTC. It is translated as CSVPGLASYNEQFF.

The genes are TRBV19 and TRBJ2-1; D might be TRBD2 (6 bases). V was trimmed by 3 bases and J by 0 bases, leaving 18 bases between them. The CDR3 is 18 amino acids. Per the germline V gene, CDR1 is LNHDA and CDR2 is SQIVND (reference sequence). CDR3 loop: CASSILIPGLLSYNEQFF. CDR3 nucleotides: TGTGCCAGTAGTATCCTCATACCGGGACTCCTCTCCTACAATGAGCAGTTCTTC.

This chain links TRBV5-1 with TRBJ2-7, with a possible D match to TRBD1 (5 bases). The germline V gene encodes CDR1 SGHRS and CDR2 YFSETQ. The V and J ends lost 7 bases and 3 bases respectively, with 14 bases between them. The CDR3 is made up of 13 amino acids. The CDR3 sequence is CASQPDSHYEQYF. The CDR3 nucleotides read TGCGCCAGCCAACCCGACAGCCACTACGAGCAGTACTTC.

The rearrangement joins TRBV28 to TRBJ1-4; no firm D call. The CDR3 sequence is 13 residues long. Between the trimmed V and J ends, which lost 5 bases and 6 bases, there was a span of 10 bases. Per the germline V gene, CDR1 is MDHEN and CDR2 is SYDVKM. CDR3: CASSALMDEKLFF. As DNA, the CDR3 is TGTGCCAGCAGTGCTTTGATGGATGAAAAACTGTTTTTT.

The chain links TRBV5-1 to TRBJ2-7; 11 bases match TRBD2. This CDR3 is 17 amino acids long. Trimming cost V 0 bases and J 4 bases; bases outside gene matches: 9. CDR1 is SGHRS, CDR2 YFSETQ, per germline. CDR3 nucleotides: TGCGCCAGCAGCTTGGCCATTCTTGGGACTAGCGGATACGAGCAGTACTTC. It specifies CASSLAILGTSGYEQYF. Together with reference TRBV5-1 and TRBJ2-7, the CDR3 gives the full variable domain: KAGVTQTPRYLIKTRGQQVTLSCSPISGHRSVSWYQQTPGQGLQFLFEYFSETQRNKGNFPGRFSGRQFSNSRSEMNVSTLELGDSALYLCASSLAILGTSGYEQYFGPGTRLTVT.

J is TRBJ2-1 and V is TRBV5-1; TRBD2 matches 13 bases. V lost 4 bases, J lost 7 bases, and 5 bases stayed unmatched. CDR1 and CDR2 from the germline V gene are SGHRS and YFSETQ. This CDR3 has 15 residues. CDR3 bases: TGCGCCAGCAGCCCGGGACTAGCGGGACAGAATGAGCAGTTCTTC. Protein product: CASSPGLAGQNEQFF.

This chain joins TRBV7-9 and TRBJ2-5, with 10 bases fitting TRBD1. CDR3 size: 15 residues. CDR1 is SEHNR and CDR2 is FQNEAQ in the germline V gene (reference sequence). J lost 3 bases, V lost 6 bases, and 7 bases had no gene match. The CDR3 DNA follows: TGTGCCAGCAGTCGATTGGACAGGGGGAAAGAGACCCAGTACTTC. It codes for CASSRLDRGKETQYF.

About this clone: Other nucleotide sequences in the sample specify the same CDR3. V and J are TRBV5-4 and TRBJ2-7; 11 bases are shared with TRBD1. CDR3 size: 14 residues. CDR1 is SGHNT and CDR2 is YYREEE in the germline V gene (reference sequence). The ends lost 2 bases at V and 3 bases at J; junction bases unmatched: 1. This chain's CDR3 is CASSFGTGGYEQYF. CDR3 nucleotides: TGTGCCAGCAGCTTTGGGACAGGGGGCTACGAGCAGTACTTC.

The rearrangement links TRBV5-1 to TRBJ2-7; D may be TRBD2 (6 bases). V lost 3 bases and J lost 2, with 15 bases in between. Per the germline V gene, CDR1 is SGHRS and CDR2 is YFSETQ. This CDR3 region has 15 residues. CDR3 DNA sequence: TGCGCCAGCAGCTCGGATCTAGCGACCCCCTACGAGCAGTACTTC. This translates into CASSSDLATPYEQYF.

The J gene is TRBJ2-1, the V gene TRBV6-1; the match to TRBD2 covers 14 bases. The CDR3 length is 17 residues. V dropped 3 bases and J dropped 8; count of bases not matched to a gene: 9. Germline values: CDR1 MNHNS, CDR2 SASEGT. CDR3 coding DNA: TGTGCCAGCAGTGAGTTAGTGGGACTAGCGGGAGTAGATGAGCAGTTCTTC. Translation gives CASSELVGLAGVDEQFF.

A remark on this clone: Other nucleotide sequences in the sample specify the same CDR3. The gene calls are TRBV7-9 and TRBJ2-7; 7 positions match TRBD1. The V segment lost 5 bases and the J segment 3 bases; nucleotides outside the gene matches: 7. Per germline, CDR1 SEHNR and CDR2 FQNEAQ (reference sequence). The CDR3 covers 14 residues. Here the CDR3 DNA reads TGTGCCAGCAGCCCACCGGGACAGAGCTACGAGCAGTACTTC. This sequence encodes CASSPPGQSYEQYF.

This clone showed up just once. CDR3 region: CAVPGQGVAQETQYF. The CDR3 DNA sequence: TGTGCCGTTCCGGGACAGGGGGTAGCGCAAGAGACCCAGTACTTC. The J gene is TRBJ2-5, the V gene TRBV7-2; 11 bases line up with TRBD1. The V gene end was trimmed by 11 bases and the J gene end by 2 bases; junction bases not matched to a gene: 10. Germline CDR1 SGHTA, CDR2 FQGNSA. The CDR3 has 15 residues. Full variable domain (outside the CDR3, taken from reference TRBV7-2 and TRBJ2-5): GAGVSQSPSNKVTEKGKDVELRCDPISGHTALYWYRQSLGQGLEFLIYFQGNSAPDKSGLPSDRFSAERTGGSVSTLTIQRTQQEDSAVYLCAVPGQGVAQETQYFGPGTRLLVL.

The V call is TRBV16, the J call TRBJ1-5; 7 bases line up with TRBD1. The V gene's germline CDR1 is KGHSY and CDR2 FQNENV. Trimming took 2 bases from V and 5 from J; bases not matched to a gene: 6. The CDR3 covers 15 residues. The DNA for the CDR3 is TGTGCCAGCAGCCAAGCGACAGGGACGGATCAGCCCCAGCATTTT. This translates into CASSQATGTDQPQHF. The variable domain in full, completed from reference TRBV16 and TRBJ1-5, reads GEEVAQTPKHLVRGEGQKAKLYCAPIKGHSYVFWYQQVLKNEFKFLISFQNENVFDETGMPKERFSAKCLPNSPCSLEIQATKLEDSAVYFCASSQATGTDQPQHFGDGTRLSIL.

The chain links TRBV9 to TRBJ2-3; 11 bases agree with TRBD2. Germline V gives CDR1 SGDLS, CDR2 YYNGEE. The CDR3 extends over 15 amino acids. V shed 4 bases and J 4 bases; nucleotides not matched to a gene: 5. The CDR3 spells CASSSSGGIADTQYF. CDR3 DNA: TGTGCCAGCAGCTCTAGCGGGGGGATCGCAGATACGCAGTATTTT. The variable domain in full, with the rest retrieved from reference TRBV9 and TRBJ2-3, is DSGVTQTPKHLITATGQRVTLRCSPRSGDLSVYWYQQSLDQGLQFLIQYYNGEERAKGNILERFSAQQFPDLHSELNLSSLELGDSALYFCASSSSGGIADTQYFGPGTRLTVL.

The V and J genes are TRBV7-9 and TRBJ2-1; either TRBD1 or TRBD2 may fit D (5 bases each). Germline V lookup: CDR1 SEHNR, CDR2 FQNEAQ (reference sequence). V was trimmed by 1 base and J by 3 bases, leaving 7 bases between them. The CDR3 spans 14 residues. The CDR3 nucleotides are TGTGCCAGCAGCTTAGGGGGACGCTACAATGAGCAGTTCTTC. It translates to CASSLGGRYNEQFF.

The J gene is TRBJ2-1, the V gene TRBV30, with D maybe TRBD2 (6 bases). CDR1 and CDR2 from the germline V gene are GTSNPN and SVGIG (reference sequence). Trimming took 0 bases from V and 5 from J, leaving 11 bases between them. The CDR3 length is 14 residues. The CDR3 is CAWSVLARDNEQFF. In nucleotides, the CDR3 is TGTGCCTGGAGTGTCCTAGCGCGGGACAATGAGCAGTTCTTC.

With regard to this clone: The sample has other DNA sequences that encode this CDR3 too. The V gene is TRBV29-1, the J gene TRBJ2-2; D call uncertain. The CDR3 covers 12 residues. V gave up 1 base and J gave up 5 bases, with 5 bases separating them. CDR1 is SQVTM and CDR2 is ANQGSEA in the germline V gene. The CDR3 DNA reads TGCAGCGTTGAAGTAGGAACCGGGGAGCTGTTTTTT. Encoded protein: CSVEVGTGELFF.

The rearrangement links TRBV2 to TRBJ2-1; no reliable D call. The CDR3 is 16 amino acids. CDR1 and CDR2 (germline): SNHLY, FYNNEI. V lost 4 bases and J lost 4, with 17 bases in between. As DNA, the CDR3 is TGTGCCAGCAGTGTGGCGAAGCCAACCCCTTACAATGAGCAGTTCTTC. It is translated as CASSVAKPTPYNEQFF.

This clone was observed a handful of times. The V call is TRBV27, the J call TRBJ1-5, with D tentatively TRBD1 (5 bases). Trimming removed 4 bases at V and 6 bases at J, with 25 bases between. CDR3 length: 18 residues. Germline values: CDR1 MNHEY, CDR2 SMNVEV (reference sequence). CDR3 in amino acids: CASSSSIRGRERSQPQHF. In DNA, the CDR3 is TGTGCCAGCAGTTCCTCCATCCGGGGACGGGAGAGAAGTCAGCCCCAGCATTTT.

The chain recombines TRBV6-5 with TRBJ1-5; no reliable D call. The length of the CDR3 is 13 residues. V shed 3 bases and J shed 0 bases, with 3 bases lying between them. Germline V gene sequence: CDR1 MNHEY, CDR2 SVGAGI. The CDR3 bases are TGTGCCAGCAGTTATCTTAGCAATCAGCCCCAGCATTTT. It yields the protein CASSYLSNQPQHF.

V and J are TRBV30 and TRBJ2-3; no firm D call. V lost 1 base and J 0 bases, leaving 2 bases between the germline ends. Germline assignment: CDR1 GTSNPN and CDR2 SVGIG (reference sequence). CDR3 length: 12 amino acids. CDR3 sequence reads: CAWSDSTDTQYF. CDR3 DNA sequence: TGTGCCTGGAGTGACAGCACAGATACGCAGTATTTT.